These 2 T cell receptor beta chains were sequenced from one sample in a study of cytomegalovirus exposure and HLA in healthy donors. In the PCR, 60 Vbeta and 13 Jbeta primers were used. Sequencing was performed with immunoSEQ multiplex PCR; in TCRdb, only in-frame clones are kept and a portion is missing. The table includes about 94,000 clones, over 50% detected once. The source material was PBMCs. The receptors were gathered from a man younger than 45 in good health and CMV-seronegative.

The sample holds a few counts of this clone. The chain couples TRBV7-2 to TRBJ1-4; no definite D call. The CDR3 consists of 13 residues. With 4 bases removed from V and 8 bases from J, the gap between germline ends came to 11 bases. The V gene's germline CDR1 is SGHTA and CDR2 FQGNSA. DNA for the CDR3: TGTGCCAGCAGCTCACAATCGGGAGAAAAACTGTTTTTT. Its protein is CASSSQSGEKLFF.

The chain joins TRBV5-1 to TRBJ2-3; 12 bases map to TRBD2. The CDR3 runs 18 residues. CDR1 is SGHRS and CDR2 is YFSETQ in the germline V gene. The V and J ends lost 1 base and 7 bases, in that order; junction bases with no gene match: 13. The CDR3 DNA follows: TGCGCCAGCAGCTTGTCTCTAGCGGGAGGGCCGGGACAAAATACGCAGTATTTT. This encodes CASSLSLAGGPGQNTQYF.